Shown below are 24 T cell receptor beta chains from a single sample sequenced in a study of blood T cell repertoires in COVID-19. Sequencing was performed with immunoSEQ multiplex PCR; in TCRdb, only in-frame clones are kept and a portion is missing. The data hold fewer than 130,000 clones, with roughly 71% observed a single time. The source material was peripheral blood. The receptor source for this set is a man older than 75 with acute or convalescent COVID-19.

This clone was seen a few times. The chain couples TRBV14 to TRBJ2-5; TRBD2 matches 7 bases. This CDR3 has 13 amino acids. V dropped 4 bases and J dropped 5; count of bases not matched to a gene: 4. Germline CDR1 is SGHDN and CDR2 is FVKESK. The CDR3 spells CASSPGLFETQYF. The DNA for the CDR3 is TGTGCCAGCAGCCCGGGACTATTTGAGACCCAGTACTTC. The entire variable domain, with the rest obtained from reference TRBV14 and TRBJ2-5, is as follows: EAGVTQFPSHSVIEKGQTVTLRCDPISGHDNLYWYRRVMGKEIKFLLHFVKESKQDESGMPNNRFLAERTGGTYSTLKVQPAELEDSGVYFCASSPGLFETQYFGPGTRLLVL.

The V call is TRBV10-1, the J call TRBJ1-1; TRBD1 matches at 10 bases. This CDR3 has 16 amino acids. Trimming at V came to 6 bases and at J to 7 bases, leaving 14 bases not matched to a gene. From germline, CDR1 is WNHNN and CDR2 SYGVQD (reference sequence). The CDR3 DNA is TGCGCCAGCAGCTATTCCCGGGACAGGGGATTGAGTGAAGCTTTCTTT. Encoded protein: CASSYSRDRGLSEAFF.

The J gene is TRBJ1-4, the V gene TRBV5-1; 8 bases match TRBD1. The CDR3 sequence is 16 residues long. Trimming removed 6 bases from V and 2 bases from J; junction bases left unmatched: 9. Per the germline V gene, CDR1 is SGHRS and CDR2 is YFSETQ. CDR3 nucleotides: TGCGCCAGCACCCGGACAGGGTCCATTACTAATGAAAAACTGTTTTTT. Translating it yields CASTRTGSITNEKLFF.

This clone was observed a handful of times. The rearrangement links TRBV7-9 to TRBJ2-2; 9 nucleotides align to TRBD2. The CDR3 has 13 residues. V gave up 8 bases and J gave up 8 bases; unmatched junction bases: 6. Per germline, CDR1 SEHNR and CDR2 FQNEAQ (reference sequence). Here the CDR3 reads CASPASGIGELFF. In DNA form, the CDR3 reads TGTGCCAGCCCCGCTAGCGGGATTGGGGAGCTGTTTTTT.

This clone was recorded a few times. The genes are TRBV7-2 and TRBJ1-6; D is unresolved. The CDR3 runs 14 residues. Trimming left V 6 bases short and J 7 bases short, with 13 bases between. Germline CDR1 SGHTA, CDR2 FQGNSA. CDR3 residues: CASRNLGSNSPLHF. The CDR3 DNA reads TGTGCCAGCAGAAACCTGGGCAGCAATTCACCCCTCCACTTT.

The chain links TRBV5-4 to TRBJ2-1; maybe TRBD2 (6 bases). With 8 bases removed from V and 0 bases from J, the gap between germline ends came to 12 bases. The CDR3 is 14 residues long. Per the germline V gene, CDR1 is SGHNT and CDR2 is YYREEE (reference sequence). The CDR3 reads CASRDLSSYNEQFF. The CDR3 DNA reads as TGTGCCAGTCGGGACTTAAGCTCCTACAATGAGCAGTTCTTC.

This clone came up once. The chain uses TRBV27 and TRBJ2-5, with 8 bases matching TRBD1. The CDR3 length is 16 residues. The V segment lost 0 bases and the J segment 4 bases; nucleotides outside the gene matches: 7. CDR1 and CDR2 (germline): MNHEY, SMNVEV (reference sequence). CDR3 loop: CASSLSPGQDVETQYF. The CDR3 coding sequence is TGTGCCAGCAGTTTATCGCCGGGACAGGATGTAGAGACCCAGTACTTC.

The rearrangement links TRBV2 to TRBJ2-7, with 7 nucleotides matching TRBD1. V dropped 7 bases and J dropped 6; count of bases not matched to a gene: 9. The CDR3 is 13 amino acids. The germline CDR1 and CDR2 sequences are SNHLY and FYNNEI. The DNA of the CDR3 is TGTGCCAGCACCCCGGAACAGGGGATCGAGCAGTACTTC. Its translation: CASTPEQGIEQYF.

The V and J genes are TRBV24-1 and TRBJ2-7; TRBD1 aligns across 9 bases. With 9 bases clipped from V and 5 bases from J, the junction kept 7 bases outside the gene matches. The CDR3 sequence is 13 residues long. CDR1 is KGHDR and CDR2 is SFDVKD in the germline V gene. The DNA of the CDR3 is TGTGCCACCGGTCGGGACAGGGCGGACGAGCAGTACTTC. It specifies CATGRDRADEQYF.

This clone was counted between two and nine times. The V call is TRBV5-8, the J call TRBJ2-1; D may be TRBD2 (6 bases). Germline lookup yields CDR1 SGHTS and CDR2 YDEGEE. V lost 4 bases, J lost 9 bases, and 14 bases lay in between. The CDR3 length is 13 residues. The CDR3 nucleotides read TGTGCCAGCAGCAAGGACTACCGACCTGAGCAGTTCTTC. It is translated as CASSKDYRPEQFF.

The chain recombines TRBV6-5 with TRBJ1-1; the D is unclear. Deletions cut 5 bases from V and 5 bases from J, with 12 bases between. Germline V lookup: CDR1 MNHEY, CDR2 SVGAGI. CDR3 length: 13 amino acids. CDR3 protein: CASSTGSRTEAFF. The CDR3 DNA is TGTGCCAGCAGTACGGGGAGCAGGACTGAAGCTTTCTTT.

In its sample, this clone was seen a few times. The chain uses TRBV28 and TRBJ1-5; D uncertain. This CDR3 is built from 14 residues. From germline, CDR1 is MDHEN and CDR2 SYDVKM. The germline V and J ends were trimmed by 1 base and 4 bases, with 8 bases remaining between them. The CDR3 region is CASSLFQWNQPQHF. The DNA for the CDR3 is TGTGCCAGCAGTTTATTTCAGTGGAATCAGCCCCAGCATTTT.

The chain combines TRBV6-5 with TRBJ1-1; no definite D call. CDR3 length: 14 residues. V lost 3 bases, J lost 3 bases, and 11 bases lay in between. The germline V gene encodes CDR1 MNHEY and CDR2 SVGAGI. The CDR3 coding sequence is TGTGCCAGCAGTTATGGGGAGACCTACACTGAAGCTTTCTTT. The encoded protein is CASSYGETYTEAFF.

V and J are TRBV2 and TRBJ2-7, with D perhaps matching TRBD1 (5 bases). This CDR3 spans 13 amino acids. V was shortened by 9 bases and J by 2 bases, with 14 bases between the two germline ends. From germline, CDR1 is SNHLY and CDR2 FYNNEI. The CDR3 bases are TGTGCCAGATCGACAGTGGGGACCTACGAGCAGTACTTC. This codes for CARSTVGTYEQYF.

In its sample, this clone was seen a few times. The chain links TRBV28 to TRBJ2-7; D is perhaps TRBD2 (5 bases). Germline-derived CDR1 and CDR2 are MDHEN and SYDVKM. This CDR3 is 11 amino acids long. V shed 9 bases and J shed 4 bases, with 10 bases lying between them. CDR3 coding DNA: TGTGCCAGTTCACTAGGATACGAGCAGTACTTC. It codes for CASSLGYEQYF. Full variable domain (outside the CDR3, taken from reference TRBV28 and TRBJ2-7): DVKVTQSSRYLVKRTGEKVFLECVQDMDHENMFWYRQDPGLGLRLIYFSYDVKMKEKGDIPEGYSVSREKKERFSLILESASTNQTSMYLCASSLGYEQYFGPGTRLTVT.

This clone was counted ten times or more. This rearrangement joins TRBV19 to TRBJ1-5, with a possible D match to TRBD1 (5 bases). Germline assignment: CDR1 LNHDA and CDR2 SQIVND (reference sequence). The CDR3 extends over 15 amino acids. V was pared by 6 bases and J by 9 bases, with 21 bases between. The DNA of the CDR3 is TGTGCCAGTAGCCTAGGTGACAGCTCCGCCTGGCCCCAGCATTTT. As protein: CASSLGDSSAWPQHF.

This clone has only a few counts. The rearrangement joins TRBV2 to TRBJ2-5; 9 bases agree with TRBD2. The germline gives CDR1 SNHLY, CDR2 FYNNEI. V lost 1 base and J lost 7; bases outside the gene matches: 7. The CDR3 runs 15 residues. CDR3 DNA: TGTGCCAGCAGTGAAGGCGGGAGGGCCCTCGGGACCCAGTACTTC. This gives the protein CASSEGGRALGTQYF. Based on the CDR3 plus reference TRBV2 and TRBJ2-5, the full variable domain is EPEVTQTPSHQVTQMGQEVILRCVPISNHLYFYWYRQILGQKVEFLVSFYNNEISEKSEIFDDQFSVERPDGSNFTLKIRSTKLEDSAMYFCASSEGGRALGTQYFGPGTRLLVL.

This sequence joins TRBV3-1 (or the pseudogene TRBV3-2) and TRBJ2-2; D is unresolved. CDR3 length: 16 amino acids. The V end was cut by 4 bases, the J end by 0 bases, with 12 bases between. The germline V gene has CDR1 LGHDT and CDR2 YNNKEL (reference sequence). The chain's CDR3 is CASSRLAPSNTGELFF. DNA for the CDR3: TGTGCCAGCAGCCGACTCGCCCCTTCGAACACCGGGGAGCTGTTTTTT.

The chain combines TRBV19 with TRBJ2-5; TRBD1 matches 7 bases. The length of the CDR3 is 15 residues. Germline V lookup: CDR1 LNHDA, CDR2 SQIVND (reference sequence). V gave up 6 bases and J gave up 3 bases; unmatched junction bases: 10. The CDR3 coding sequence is TGTGCCAGTAGCGACGCCGACAGGGTGGAAGAGACCCAGTACTTC. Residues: CASSDADRVEETQYF.

The CDR3 reads CASSPEGFRNTEAFF. The CDR3 DNA sequence: TGCGCCAGCAGCCCGGAGGGGTTTAGGAACACTGAAGCTTTCTTT. The chain has TRBV5-1 and TRBJ1-1; a possible D gene is TRBD1 (5 bases). Germline CDR1 is SGHRS and CDR2 is YFSETQ. The CDR3 is 15 amino acids. V dropped 4 bases and J dropped 1 base, with 14 bases sitting between them. Full variable domain (remainder filled in from reference TRBV5-1 and TRBJ1-1): KAGVTQTPRYLIKTRGQQVTLSCSPISGHRSVSWYQQTPGQGLQFLFEYFSETQRNKGNFPGRFSGRQFSNSRSEMNVSTLELGDSALYLCASSPEGFRNTEAFFGQGTRLTVV.

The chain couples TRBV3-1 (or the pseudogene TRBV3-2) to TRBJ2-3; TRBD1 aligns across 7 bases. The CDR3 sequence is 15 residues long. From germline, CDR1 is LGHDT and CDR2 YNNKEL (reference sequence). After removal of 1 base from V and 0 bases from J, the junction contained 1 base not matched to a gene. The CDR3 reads CASSQGDSSTDTQYF. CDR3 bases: TGTGCCAGCAGCCAAGGGGACAGCAGCACAGATACGCAGTATTTT.

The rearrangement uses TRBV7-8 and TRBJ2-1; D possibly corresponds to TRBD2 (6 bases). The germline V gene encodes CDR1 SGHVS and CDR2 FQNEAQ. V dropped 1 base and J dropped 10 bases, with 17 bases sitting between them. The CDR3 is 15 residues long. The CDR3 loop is CASSLGGLGDREQFF. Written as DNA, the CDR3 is TGTGCCAGCAGCTTAGGGGGACTTGGGGATAGGGAGCAGTTCTTC. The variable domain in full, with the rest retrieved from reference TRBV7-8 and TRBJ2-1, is GAGVSQSPRYKVAKRGQDVALRCDPISGHVSLFWYQQALGQGPEFLTYFQNEAQLDKSGLPSDRFFAERPEGSVSTLKIQRTQQEDSAVYLCASSLGGLGDREQFFGPGTRLTVL.

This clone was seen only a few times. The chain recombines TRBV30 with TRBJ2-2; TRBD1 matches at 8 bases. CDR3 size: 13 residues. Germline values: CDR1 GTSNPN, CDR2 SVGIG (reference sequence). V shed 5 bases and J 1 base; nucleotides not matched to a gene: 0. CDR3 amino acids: CAWGTGNTGELFF. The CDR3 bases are TGTGCCTGGGGGACAGGGAACACCGGGGAGCTGTTTTTT. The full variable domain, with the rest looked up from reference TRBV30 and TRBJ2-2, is SQTIHQWPATLVQPVGSPLSLECTVEGTSNPNLYWYRQAAGRGLQLLFYSVGIGQISSEVPQNLSASRPQDRQFILSSKKLLLSDSGFYLCAWGTGNTGELFFGEGSRLTVL.

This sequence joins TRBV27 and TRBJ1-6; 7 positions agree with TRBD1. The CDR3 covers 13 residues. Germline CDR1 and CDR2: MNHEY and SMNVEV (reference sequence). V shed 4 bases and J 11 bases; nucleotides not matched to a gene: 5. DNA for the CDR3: TGTGCCAGCAGTTCAAAACAGGGGACACCCCTCCACTTT. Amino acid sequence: CASSSKQGTPLHF.